This TCR beta chain was identified in a study of blood T cells in healthy people across ages. Findings of the study overall: A roughly linear fall in TCR beta diversity per million T cells was seen with increasing age. In long-lived donors, naive CD4+ cell counts and diversity exceeded those of aged donors.

Next came a second PCR, run for about 7 to 11 cycles, which used a sample-barcoded 5' primer along with a J-beta primer mix. Each cDNA molecule, via a template-switch adaptor with 12 random nucleotides, was tagged. TCRdb passed the 5' RACE reads through MiXCR, listing each CDR3 protein once. The sample holds some 560,000 distinct CDR3 sequences; around a quarter are singletons and the top ten take 3% to 4.5%. Trimming pared 6 bases from V and 2 bases from J, leaving 10 bases between. Germline CDR1 DFQATT, CDR2 SNEGSKA (reference sequence). The CDR3 length is 12 residues. As for this clonotype: The antigen is unknown.

Separately, the same data were catalogued under a study of T cells of mothers and their children. As reported in that work: The authors identified no persistent microchimeric T cell clones.

This clonotype originated in a boy between 2 and 10 years old in good health. Material: blood. The chain is built from TRBV20-1 and TRBJ2-5; perhaps TRBD2 as D (5 bases). In DNA, the CDR3 is TGCAGTGCCCTCCGGGGACAAGAGACCCAGTACTTC. Its translation: CSALRGQETQYF.